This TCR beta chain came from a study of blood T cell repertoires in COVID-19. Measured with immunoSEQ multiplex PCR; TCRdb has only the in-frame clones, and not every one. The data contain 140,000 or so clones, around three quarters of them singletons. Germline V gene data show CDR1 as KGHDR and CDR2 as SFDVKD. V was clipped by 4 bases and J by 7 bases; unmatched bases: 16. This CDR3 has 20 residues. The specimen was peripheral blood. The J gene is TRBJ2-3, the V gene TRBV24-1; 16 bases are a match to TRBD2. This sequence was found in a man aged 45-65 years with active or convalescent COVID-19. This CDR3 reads CATSEGHPGTSGRASNTQYF. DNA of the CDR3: TGTGCCACCAGTGAAGGACACCCAGGGACTAGCGGGAGGGCCTCGAATACGCAGTATTTT.